Following are 8 T cell receptor beta chains from one sample sequenced in a study of metastatic and nonmetastatic thyroid tumors. Using MiXCR, TCRdb re-called clones from the PCR reads. The table lists just over 8,000 clones, more than 20% of them singletons, with approximately 24% in the top ten. Among the patients, none had received any treatment before thyroid surgery. Sequencing used tumor tissue. The receptor set was obtained from a female donor with papillary thyroid cancer or a benign thyroid nodule (not recorded which). Some clones in this sample may be carry-over from other donors' samples.

This sequence joins TRBV28 and TRBJ1-5; D uncertain. Per the germline V gene, CDR1 is MDHEN and CDR2 is SYDVKM. The CDR3 consists of 16 residues. Trimming shortened V by 7 bases and J by 7 bases, and 23 bases separated the two germline ends. The CDR3 DNA reads TGTGCCAGCAATTCGGTTGGTGTGGGAGGTGAACAGCCCCAGCATTTT. Translation: CASNSVGVGGEQPQHF.

This clone is medium-sized within its sample. The chain joins TRBV28 to TRBJ1-2, with D unclear. Germline V CDR1 and CDR2: MDHEN, SYDVKM. Between the trimmed V and J ends, which lost 3 bases and 4 bases, there was a span of 9 bases. This CDR3 spans 13 amino acids. The CDR3 DNA reads TGTGCCAGCAGTTTCGGGTATATCTATGGCTACACCTTC. It specifies CASSFGYIYGYTF.

This clone was seen ten or more times. The chain uses TRBV11-2 and TRBJ2-5; D might be TRBD1 (5 bases). The CDR3 totals 14 residues. Germline V gene data show CDR1 as SGHAT and CDR2 as FQNNGV. V was cut by 8 bases and J by 1 base, with 14 bases left in between. The CDR3 loop is CASAKRDSQETQYF. CDR3 DNA sequence: TGTGCCAGCGCGAAACGAGACAGCCAAGAGACCCAGTACTTC.

This clone counts as medium-sized (0.01 to 0.1%). The chain carries TRBV19 and TRBJ1-5; 8 nucleotides match TRBD1. The CDR3 length is 16 residues. V trimming: 6 bases; J trimming: 3 bases; junction bases outside the gene matches: 10. Per germline, CDR1 LNHDA and CDR2 SQIVND (reference sequence). CDR3 sequence: CASRQGEGRVNQPQHF. Here the CDR3 DNA reads TGTGCCAGTAGACAGGGGGAGGGGCGAGTCAATCAGCCCCAGCATTTT. Full variable domain (outside the CDR3, taken from reference TRBV19 and TRBJ1-5): DGGITQSPKYLFRKEGQNVTLSCEQNLNHDAMYWYRQDPGQGLRLIYYSQIVNDFQKGDIAEGYSVSREKKESFPLTVTSAQKNPTAFYLCASRQGEGRVNQPQHFGDGTRLSIL.

The chain combines TRBV20-1 with TRBJ2-7; TRBD1 matches 11 bases. CDR3 length equals 12 residues. CDR1 DFQATT and CDR2 SNEGSKA come from the germline V gene (reference sequence). The V gene end was trimmed by 5 bases and the J gene end by 7 bases; junction bases not matched to a gene: 4. The CDR3 here is CSAARDRGEQYF. The CDR3 DNA is TGCAGTGCTGCCCGGGACAGGGGGGAGCAGTACTTC.

This clone was counted ten times or more. The CDR3: CASSPDRGLTGELFF. CDR3 coding DNA: TGTGCCAGCAGTCCGGACAGGGGGCTCACCGGGGAGCTGTTTTTT. The chain combines TRBV2 with TRBJ2-2; 11 nucleotides agree with TRBD1. The junction had 3 bases not matched to a gene; V was cut back by 5 bases and J by 4 bases. The germline gives CDR1 SNHLY, CDR2 FYNNEI. This CDR3 spans 15 amino acids.

This sequence joins TRBV5-1 and TRBJ2-3; unclear D gene. This CDR3 is 15 amino acids long. V gave up 3 bases and J gave up 1 base, with 12 bases separating them. Germline V gene data show CDR1 as SGHRS and CDR2 as YFSETQ. The CDR3 region is CASSSSTAGTDTQYF. The CDR3 DNA is TGCGCCAGCAGCTCTTCGACGGCTGGCACAGATACGCAGTATTTT.

By share of the sample, this clone is medium-sized. The V and J genes are TRBV5-1 and TRBJ1-2; the match to TRBD1 covers 8 bases. The V gene's germline CDR1 is SGHRS and CDR2 YFSETQ. There are 14 residues in the CDR3. V dropped 0 bases and J dropped 4; count of bases not matched to a gene: 2. The CDR3 loop reads CASSLGQGLYGYTF. CDR3 nucleotides: TGCGCCAGCAGCTTGGGACAGGGGCTCTATGGCTACACCTTC.